This T cell receptor beta chain was documented in a study of CD8 T cells in ankylosing spondylitis. The study, taken as a whole, reports: Several highly homologous variants made up a TCR beta motif, and this motif appeared characteristic of ankylosing spondylitis blood. Earlier literature documents some of the motif variants in reactive arthritis synovial fluid and blood.

This clonotype has at least ten counts. Its antigen is currently unknown. Via MiXCR, TCRdb re-called the 5' RACE reads, giving one row per CDR3 protein. The data contain about 320,000 distinct CDR3 sequences, 11% of them singletons. Germline values: CDR1 SGHTA, CDR2 FQGTGA. There are 15 residues in the CDR3. With 1 base removed from V and 0 bases from J, the gap between germline ends came to 9 bases. This receptor was taken from a female donor with ankylosing spondylitis or in good health (not recorded which). The chain combines TRBV7-3 with TRBJ1-1, with TRBD1 as a possible D gene (5 bases). Input material: blood, either unsorted or a sorted T cell fraction (not recorded which). CDR3 residues: CASSLIRDVNTEAFF. The CDR3 nucleotides are TGTGCCAGCAGCTTAATCAGGGATGTGAACACTGAAGCTTTCTTT.